This record covers a single TCR beta chain. Trimming took 4 bases from V and 12 from J; bases not matched to a gene: 3. Germline lookup yields CDR1 SQVTM and CDR2 ANQGSEA. This CDR3 has 11 residues. These data are taken from a study of identical twins. Healthy Caucasians, and only they, were the donors. It was template switching that added a universal primer site, and there were unique molecular identifiers on the cDNA. TCRdb ran MiXCR on the 5' RACE reads and lists one entry per CDR3 protein. The data show around 340,000 distinct CDR3 sequences, with approximately 10% seen just once and 8.5% to 10% held by the top ten.

The sequence came from a woman aged 50 to 60 in good health. The sequenced sample consisted of naive T cells sorted from blood. The chain employs TRBV29-1 and TRBJ2-1, with TRBD2 identical over 10 bases. CDR3 bases: TGCAGCGTTGTGAGCGGGAGGGGGCAGTTCTTC. Residues: CSVVSGRGQFF.